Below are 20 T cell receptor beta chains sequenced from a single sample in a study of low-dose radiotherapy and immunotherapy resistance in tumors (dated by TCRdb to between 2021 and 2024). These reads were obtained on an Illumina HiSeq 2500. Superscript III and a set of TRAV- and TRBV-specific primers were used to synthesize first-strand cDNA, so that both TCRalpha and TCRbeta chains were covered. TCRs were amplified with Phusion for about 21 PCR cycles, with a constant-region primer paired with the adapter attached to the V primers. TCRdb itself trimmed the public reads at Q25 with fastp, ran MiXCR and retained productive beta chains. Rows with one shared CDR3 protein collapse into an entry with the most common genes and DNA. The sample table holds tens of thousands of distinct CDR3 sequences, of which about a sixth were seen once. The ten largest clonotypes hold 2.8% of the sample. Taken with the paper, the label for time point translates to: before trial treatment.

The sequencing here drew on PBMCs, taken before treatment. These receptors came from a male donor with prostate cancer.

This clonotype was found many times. This CDR3 is CASSRRTTGTNEKLFF. The CDR3 DNA is TGTGCCAGCAGCCGCAGGACTACAGGGACTAATGAAAAACTGTTTTTT. The rearrangement joins TRBV6-6 to TRBJ1-4; D perhaps matches TRBD1 (6 bases). Trimming removed 6 bases at V and 2 bases at J, with 16 bases between. The CDR3 consists of 16 residues. Germline values: CDR1 MNHNY, CDR2 SVGAGI (reference sequence).

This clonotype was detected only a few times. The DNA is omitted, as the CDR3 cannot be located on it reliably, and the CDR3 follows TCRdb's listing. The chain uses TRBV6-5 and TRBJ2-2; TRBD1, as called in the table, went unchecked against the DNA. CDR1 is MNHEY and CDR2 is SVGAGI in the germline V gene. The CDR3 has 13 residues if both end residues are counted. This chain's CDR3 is CVSILGATGSCFF.

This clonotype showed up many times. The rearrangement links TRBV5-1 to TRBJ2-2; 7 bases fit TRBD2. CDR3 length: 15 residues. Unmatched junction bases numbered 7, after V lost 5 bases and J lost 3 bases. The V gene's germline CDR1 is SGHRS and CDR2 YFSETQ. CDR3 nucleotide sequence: TGCGCCAGCAGATGGGGACTACCTGACACCGGGGAGCTGTTTTTT. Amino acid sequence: CASRWGLPDTGELFF.

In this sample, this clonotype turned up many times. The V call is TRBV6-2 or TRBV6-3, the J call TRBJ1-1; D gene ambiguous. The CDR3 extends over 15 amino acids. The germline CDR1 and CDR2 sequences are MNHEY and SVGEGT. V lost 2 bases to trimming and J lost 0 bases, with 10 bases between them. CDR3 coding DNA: TGTGCCAGCAGTTACGGAAGGGTGGTGAACACTGAAGCTTTCTTT. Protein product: CASSYGRVVNTEAFF.

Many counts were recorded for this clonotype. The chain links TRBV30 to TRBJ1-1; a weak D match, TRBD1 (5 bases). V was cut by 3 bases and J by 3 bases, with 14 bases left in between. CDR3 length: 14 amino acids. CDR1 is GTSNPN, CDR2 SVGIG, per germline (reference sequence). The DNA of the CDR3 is TGTGCCTGGAGAGACAGCCCAGCGGACACTGAAGCTTTCTTT. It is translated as CAWRDSPADTEAFF.

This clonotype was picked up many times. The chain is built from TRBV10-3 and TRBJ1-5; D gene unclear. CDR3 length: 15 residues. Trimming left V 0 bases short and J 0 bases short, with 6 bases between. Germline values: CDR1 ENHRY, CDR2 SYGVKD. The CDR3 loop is CAISESSGSNQPQHF. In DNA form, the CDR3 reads TGTGCCATCAGTGAGTCGTCAGGTAGCAATCAGCCCCAGCATTTT.

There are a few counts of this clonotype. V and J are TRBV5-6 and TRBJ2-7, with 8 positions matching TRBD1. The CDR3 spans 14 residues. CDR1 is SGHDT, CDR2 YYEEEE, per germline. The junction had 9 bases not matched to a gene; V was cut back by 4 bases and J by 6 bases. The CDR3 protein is CASSNTGQGGEQYF. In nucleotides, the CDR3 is TGTGCCAGCAGCAATACCGGACAGGGAGGCGAGCAGTACTTC.

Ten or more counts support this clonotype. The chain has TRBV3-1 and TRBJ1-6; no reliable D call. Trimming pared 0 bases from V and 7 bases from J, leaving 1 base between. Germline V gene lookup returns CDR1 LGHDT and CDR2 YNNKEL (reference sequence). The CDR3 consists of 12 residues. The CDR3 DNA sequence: TGTGCCAGCAGCCAAGAGAATTCACCCCTCCACTTT. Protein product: CASSQENSPLHF.

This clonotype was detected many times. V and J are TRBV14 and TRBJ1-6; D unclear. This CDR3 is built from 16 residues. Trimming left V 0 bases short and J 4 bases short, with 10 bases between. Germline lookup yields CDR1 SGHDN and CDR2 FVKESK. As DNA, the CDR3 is TGTGCCAGCAGCCAAGATACCCCCGGGTATAATTCACCCCTCCACTTT. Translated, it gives CASSQDTPGYNSPLHF.

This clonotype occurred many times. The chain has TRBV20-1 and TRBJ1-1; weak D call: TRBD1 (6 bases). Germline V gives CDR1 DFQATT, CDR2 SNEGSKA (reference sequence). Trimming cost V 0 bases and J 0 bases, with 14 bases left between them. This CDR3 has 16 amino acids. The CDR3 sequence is CSARDRTVALNTEAFF. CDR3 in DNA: TGCAGTGCTAGAGACCGGACAGTAGCTTTGAACACTGAAGCTTTCTTT.

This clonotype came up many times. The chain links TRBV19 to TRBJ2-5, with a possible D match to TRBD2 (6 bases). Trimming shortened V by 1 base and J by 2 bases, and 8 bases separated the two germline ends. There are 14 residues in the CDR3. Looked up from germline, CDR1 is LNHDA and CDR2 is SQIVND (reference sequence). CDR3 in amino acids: CASSIASGQETQYF. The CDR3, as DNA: TGTGCCAGTAGTATAGCCAGCGGGCAAGAGACCCAGTACTTC.

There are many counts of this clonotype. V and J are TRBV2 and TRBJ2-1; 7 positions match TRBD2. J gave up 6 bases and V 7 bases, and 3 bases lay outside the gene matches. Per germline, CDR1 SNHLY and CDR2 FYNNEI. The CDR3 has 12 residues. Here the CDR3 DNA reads TGTGCCAGCAAGCGGGACTCCAATGAGCAGTTCTTC. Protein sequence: CASKRDSNEQFF.

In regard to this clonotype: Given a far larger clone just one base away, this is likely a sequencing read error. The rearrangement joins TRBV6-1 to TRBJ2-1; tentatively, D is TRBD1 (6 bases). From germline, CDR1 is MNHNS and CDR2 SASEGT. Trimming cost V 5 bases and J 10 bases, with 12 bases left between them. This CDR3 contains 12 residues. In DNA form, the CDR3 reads TGTGCCAGCAGTACAGGGATCTACGAGCAGTTCTTC. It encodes CASSTGIYEQFF.

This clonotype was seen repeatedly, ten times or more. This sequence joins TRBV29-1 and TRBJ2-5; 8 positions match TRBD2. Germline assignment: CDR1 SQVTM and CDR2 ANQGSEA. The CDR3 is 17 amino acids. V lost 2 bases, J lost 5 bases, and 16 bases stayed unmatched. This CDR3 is CSVEKEAGAALRETQYF. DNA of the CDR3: TGCAGCGTTGAAAAAGAAGCGGGGGCCGCACTGAGGGAGACCCAGTACTTC.

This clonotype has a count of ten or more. The CDR3 region has the DNA TGTGCCAGCAGCTTAGTCTGGGGGGAGCTGTTTTTT. This sequence encodes CASSLVWGELFF. The V gene is TRBV7-9, the J gene TRBJ2-2, with D unclear. Deletions cut 1 base from V and 8 bases from J, with 5 bases between. This CDR3 has 12 amino acids. Germline CDR1 is SEHNR and CDR2 is FQNEAQ (reference sequence).

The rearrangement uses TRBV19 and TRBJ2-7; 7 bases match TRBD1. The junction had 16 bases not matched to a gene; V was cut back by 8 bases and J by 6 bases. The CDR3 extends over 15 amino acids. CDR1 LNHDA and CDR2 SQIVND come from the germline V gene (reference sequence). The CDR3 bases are TGTGCCAGTTCTCCATCAGGGGGTTTCCTCTCCGAGCAGTACTTC. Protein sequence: CASSPSGGFLSEQYF.

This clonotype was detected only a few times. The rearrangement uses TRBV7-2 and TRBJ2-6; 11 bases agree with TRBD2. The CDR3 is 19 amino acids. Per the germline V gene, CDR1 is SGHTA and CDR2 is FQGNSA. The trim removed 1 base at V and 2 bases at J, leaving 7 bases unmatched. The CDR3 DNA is TGTGCCAGCAGCTTAGACTCGGGACTAGCGGCCGCTGGGGCCAACGTCCTGACTTTC. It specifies CASSLDSGLAAAGANVLTF.

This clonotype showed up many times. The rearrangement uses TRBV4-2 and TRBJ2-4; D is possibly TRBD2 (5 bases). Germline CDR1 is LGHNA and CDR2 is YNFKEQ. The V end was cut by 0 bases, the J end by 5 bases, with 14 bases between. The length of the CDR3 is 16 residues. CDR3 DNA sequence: TGTGCCAGCAGCCAAGAGGTGGGGAGTTACGAAAACATTCAGTACTTC. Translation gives CASSQEVGSYENIQYF.

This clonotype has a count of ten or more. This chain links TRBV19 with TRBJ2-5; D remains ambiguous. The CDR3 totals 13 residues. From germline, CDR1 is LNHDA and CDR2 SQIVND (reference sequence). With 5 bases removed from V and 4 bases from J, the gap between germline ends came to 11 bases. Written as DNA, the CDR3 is TGTGCCAGTAGTTGGACCTCGAGAGAGACCCAGTACTTC. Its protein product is CASSWTSRETQYF.

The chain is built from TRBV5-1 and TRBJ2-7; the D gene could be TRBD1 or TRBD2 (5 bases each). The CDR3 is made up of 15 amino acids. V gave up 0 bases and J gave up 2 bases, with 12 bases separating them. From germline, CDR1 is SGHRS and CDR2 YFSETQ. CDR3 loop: CASSLVLGTAYEQYF. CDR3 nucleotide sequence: TGCGCCAGCAGCTTGGTCTTGGGGACCGCCTACGAGCAGTACTTC.